Listed below are T cell receptor beta chains from one sample, sequenced in a study of radiation and T cells in renal cell carcinoma. TCRdb's table, derived via immunoSEQ multiplex PCR, lists solely in-frame clones and lacks some. The sample carries about 130,000 clones, approximately 90% recorded once. The sequencing here drew on blood, taken from a patient whose treatment included radiotherapy and nephrectomy. These receptors originate from a woman in her forties or fifties with renal cell carcinoma. The CDR3 runs from the conserved cysteine through the conserved F or W. Fields, in order: CDR3 DNA, CDR3 protein, clone size, J gene, D gene, V gene. D genes are given only for firm matches. A row's size may be missing; if present it is once, few, many or a size class.

CDR3nt: TGTGCCAGCAGTTACTTACAGGGGCAGAACACTGAAGCTTTCTTT; CDR3aa: CASSYLQGQNTEAFF; abundance: NA; j_gene: TRBJ1-1; d_gene: TRBD1; v_gene: TRBV6-5
CDR3nt: TGCGCCAGCAGCTCGTCAGGATTGGGCAAAAACATTCAGTACTTC; CDR3aa: CASSSSGLGKNIQYF; abundance: NA; j_gene: TRBJ2-4; d_gene: NA; v_gene: TRBV5-1
CDR3nt: TGCGCCAGCAGCCAAGAAGGACGGAAGACCCAGTACTTC; CDR3aa: CASSQEGRKTQYF; abundance: NA; j_gene: TRBJ2-5; d_gene: NA; v_gene: TRBV4-1
CDR3nt: TGTGCCAGTAGTATAGGTGTGGGGCCTGTGCAGCCCCAGCATTTT; CDR3aa: CASSIGVGPVQPQHF; abundance: NA; j_gene: TRBJ1-5; d_gene: NA; v_gene: TRBV19
CDR3nt: TGTGCCAGCAGCCGGGGAGGGGCGGAGACCCAGTACTTC; CDR3aa: CASSRGGAETQYF; abundance: NA; j_gene: TRBJ2-5; d_gene: TRBD2; v_gene: TRBV7-3
CDR3nt: TGTGCCAGCAGCTTAGCAATGGGACTAGCGGGGGCAACAGATACGCAGTATTTT; CDR3aa: CASSLAMGLAGATDTQYF; abundance: NA; j_gene: TRBJ2-3; d_gene: TRBD2; v_gene: TRBV7-6
CDR3nt: TGTGCCAGCAGCCCTACAGCTAATTCTGGCTACACCTTC; CDR3aa: CASSPTANSGYTF; abundance: few; j_gene: TRBJ1-2; d_gene: NA; v_gene: TRBV7-3
CDR3nt: TGTGCCAGCAGTGTCCGGGACAGGGGCAATCAGCCCCAGCATTTT; CDR3aa: CASSVRDRGNQPQHF; abundance: NA; j_gene: TRBJ1-5; d_gene: TRBD1; v_gene: TRBV6-1
CDR3nt: TGTGCCAGTAGGCCCGCGGCGGGGAGCAATCAGCCCCAGCATTTT; CDR3aa: CASRPAAGSNQPQHF; abundance: NA; j_gene: TRBJ1-5; d_gene: NA; v_gene: TRBV19
CDR3nt: TGCGCCAGCAGCTGGGGGGACAGGGAGGGCGAGACCCAGTACTTC; CDR3aa: CASSWGDREGETQYF; abundance: NA; j_gene: TRBJ2-5; d_gene: TRBD1; v_gene: TRBV5-1
CDR3nt: TGCGCCAGCAGCTTGGCTATGCGGGTCCCGGCGGAGACCCAGTACTTC; CDR3aa: CASSLAMRVPAETQYF; abundance: few; j_gene: TRBJ2-5; d_gene: NA; v_gene: TRBV5-1
CDR3nt: TGTGCCGTCGGATGGGGTTACAATGAGCAGTTCTTC; CDR3aa: CAVGWGYNEQFF; abundance: NA; j_gene: TRBJ2-1; d_gene: NA; v_gene: TRBV6-1
CDR3nt: TGTGCCAGCTCACCAGACTTCCGGTCCATCTCCTACGAGCAGTACTTC; CDR3aa: CASSPDFRSISYEQYF; abundance: NA; j_gene: TRBJ2-7; d_gene: NA; v_gene: TRBV18
CDR3nt: TGCGCCAGCAGCCTAGGATCCGGGACAGGGAATACAGATACGCAGTATTTT; CDR3aa: CASSLGSGTGNTDTQYF; abundance: NA; j_gene: TRBJ2-3; d_gene: TRBD1; v_gene: TRBV5-1
CDR3nt: TGCGCCAGCAGCCTTAGGGGCAGGAACACTGAAGCTTTCTTT; CDR3aa: CASSLRGRNTEAFF; abundance: NA; j_gene: TRBJ1-1; d_gene: NA; v_gene: TRBV10-1
CDR3nt: TGTGCCAGCAGCTTAGCGCAGGGGGAACTCACAGATACGCAGTATTTT; CDR3aa: CASSLAQGELTDTQYF; abundance: once; j_gene: TRBJ2-3; d_gene: TRBD1; v_gene: TRBV7-9
CDR3nt: TGTGCCTGGAGTACAGGGACAGGGGGCTTCGAGCAGTACTTC; CDR3aa: CAWSTGTGGFEQYF; abundance: few; j_gene: TRBJ2-7; d_gene: TRBD1; v_gene: TRBV30
CDR3nt: TGTGCCAGTAGTATACCGTTAAGTAGCTCCTACAATGAGCAGTTCTTC; CDR3aa: CASSIPLSSSYNEQFF; abundance: once; j_gene: TRBJ2-1; d_gene: NA; v_gene: TRBV19
CDR3nt: TGTGCCAGCAGTTTTTCTTCCGACAGGTCGACTGAAGCTTTCTTT; CDR3aa: CASSFSSDRSTEAFF; abundance: NA; j_gene: TRBJ1-1; d_gene: NA; v_gene: TRBV6-5
CDR3nt: TGTGCCAGTAGTAAAGGGGGTTCGCCTGGAAACACCATATATTTT; CDR3aa: CASSKGGSPGNTIYF; abundance: NA; j_gene: TRBJ1-3; d_gene: NA; v_gene: TRBV19
CDR3nt: TGTGCCAGCAGCCGTTCCAGGCTGAACCGGGCCAACGTCCTGACTTTC; CDR3aa: CASSRSRLNRANVLTF; abundance: NA; j_gene: TRBJ2-6; d_gene: NA; v_gene: TRBV7-2
CDR3nt: TGTGCCAGCAGGGCTAGCAATCAGCCCCAGCATTTT; CDR3aa: CASRASNQPQHF; abundance: NA; j_gene: TRBJ1-5; d_gene: NA; v_gene: TRBV28
CDR3nt: TGTGCCAGCAGAGTCCCAACGGGGACCCAGTACTTC; CDR3aa: CASRVPTGTQYF; abundance: NA; j_gene: TRBJ2-5; d_gene: NA; v_gene: TRBV6-5
CDR3nt: TGTGCCAGCAGCTTATCCAACGGCCCCAATGAAGCTTTCTTT; CDR3aa: CASSLSNGPNEAFF; abundance: few; j_gene: TRBJ1-1; d_gene: NA; v_gene: TRBV7-9
CDR3nt: TGTGCCAGCAGCTCCGTGGGGGGGTCTGGAAACACCATATATTTT; CDR3aa: CASSSVGGSGNTIYF; abundance: NA; j_gene: TRBJ1-3; d_gene: NA; v_gene: TRBV7-2
CDR3nt: TGTGCCAGTAGTGATTACGGCGGGGCCACCATAAAAGAGACCCAGTACTTC; CDR3aa: CASSDYGGATIKETQYF; abundance: NA; j_gene: TRBJ2-5; d_gene: NA; v_gene: TRBV19
CDR3nt: TGTGCCAGCAGCTTCAAGCGGGGAAACACCGGGGAGCTGTTTTTT; CDR3aa: CASSFKRGNTGELFF; abundance: NA; j_gene: TRBJ2-2; d_gene: TRBD2; v_gene: TRBV7-9
CDR3nt: TGTGCCAGCAGTTACTCTTCGGACAGGGGGAGGACTGAAGCTTTCTTT; CDR3aa: CASSYSSDRGRTEAFF; abundance: NA; j_gene: TRBJ1-1; d_gene: TRBD1; v_gene: TRBV6-6
CDR3nt: TGTGCCAGCAGGTCGGTGGGAGCTAATGAAAAACTGTTTTTT; CDR3aa: CASRSVGANEKLFF; abundance: NA; j_gene: TRBJ1-4; d_gene: NA; v_gene: TRBV27
CDR3nt: TGTGCCAGCAGCTTCTTCGGCGGGGGGAAGAGCTCCTACAATGAGCAGTTCTTC; CDR3aa: CASSFFGGGKSSYNEQFF; abundance: NA; j_gene: TRBJ2-1; d_gene: TRBD2; v_gene: TRBV7-9
CDR3nt: TGTGCCAGCTCACCACCGAACGGGAACGAGCAGTACTTC; CDR3aa: CASSPPNGNEQYF; abundance: NA; j_gene: TRBJ2-7; d_gene: NA; v_gene: TRBV18
CDR3nt: TGCGCCAGCAGCCAAGAACAGTTGGGGGGGCGACGAAGGGGCTACACCTTC; CDR3aa: CASSQEQLGGRRRGYTF; abundance: NA; j_gene: TRBJ1-2; d_gene: NA; v_gene: TRBV4-1
CDR3nt: TGTGCCAGCAGCCCTGGACTAGTGGGAGATACGCAGTATTTT; CDR3aa: CASSPGLVGDTQYF; abundance: NA; j_gene: TRBJ2-3; d_gene: TRBD2; v_gene: TRBV27
CDR3nt: TGTGCTAGCAGCCCTGGAGGGGAGGATACGCAGTATTTT; CDR3aa: CASSPGGEDTQYF; abundance: NA; j_gene: TRBJ2-3; d_gene: NA; v_gene: TRBV7-7
CDR3nt: TGCAGCGTTGAGTGGGGGCCAGAGACCCAGTACTTC; CDR3aa: CSVEWGPETQYF; abundance: NA; j_gene: TRBJ2-5; d_gene: NA; v_gene: TRBV29-1
CDR3nt: TGCGCCAGCAGTCAATCGAGAGGGACACATGGAATAGTTAACTATGGCTACACCTTC; CDR3aa: CASSQSRGTHGIVNYGYTF; abundance: NA; j_gene: TRBJ1-2; d_gene: NA; v_gene: TRBV23-1
CDR3nt: TGTGCCAGCTCCCCATTAGCGGGGGGGCCAGCAGATACGCAGTATTTT; CDR3aa: CASSPLAGGPADTQYF; abundance: NA; j_gene: TRBJ2-3; d_gene: TRBD2; v_gene: TRBV18
CDR3nt: TGTGCCACCAGCGGATCGAACGGGTTCTACGAGCAGTACTTC; CDR3aa: CATSGSNGFYEQYF; abundance: NA; j_gene: TRBJ2-7; d_gene: NA; v_gene: TRBV15
CDR3nt: TGTGCCAGCAGCAAGGACAGGGTCGGAGGCTATGGCTACACCTTC; CDR3aa: CASSKDRVGGYGYTF; abundance: NA; j_gene: TRBJ1-2; d_gene: TRBD1; v_gene: TRBV14
CDR3nt: TGTGCCAGTAGTAAGACAGGGGACCAAGAGACCCAGTACTTC; CDR3aa: CASSKTGDQETQYF; abundance: NA; j_gene: TRBJ2-5; d_gene: TRBD1; v_gene: TRBV19
CDR3nt: TGCGCCAGCAGCCGACGTGCTGGGGGGCAGGAAGCTTTCTTT; CDR3aa: CASSRRAGGQEAFF; abundance: once; j_gene: TRBJ1-1; d_gene: NA; v_gene: TRBV4-3
CDR3nt: TGTGCCAGCCGTGGGGTAGGGGCGTATGGCTACACCTTC; CDR3aa: CASRGVGAYGYTF; abundance: few; j_gene: TRBJ1-2; d_gene: NA; v_gene: TRBV19
CDR3nt: TGCGCCAGCAGCGAGGGAGTAGGGAGCGAGACCCAGTACTTC; CDR3aa: CASSEGVGSETQYF; abundance: NA; j_gene: TRBJ2-5; d_gene: NA; v_gene: TRBV5-1
CDR3nt: TGCAGCGCGGGACTCTCAGTTGATGCAGATACGCAGTATTTT; CDR3aa: CSAGLSVDADTQYF; abundance: once; j_gene: TRBJ2-3; d_gene: NA; v_gene: TRBV29-1
CDR3nt: TGTGCCAGCTCACCCGGGATGAGTGACCTGGCAACTAATGAAAAACTGTTTTTT; CDR3aa: CASSPGMSDLATNEKLFF; abundance: NA; j_gene: TRBJ1-4; d_gene: NA; v_gene: TRBV18
CDR3nt: TGTGCCAGCAGCCAAGCACTGATAACAGATACGCAGTATTTT; CDR3aa: CASSQALITDTQYF; abundance: NA; j_gene: TRBJ2-3; d_gene: NA; v_gene: TRBV14
CDR3nt: TGTGCCTGGAGTCCAGCGGGGGGTAGATCTAAAAACATTCAGTACTTC; CDR3aa: CAWSPAGGRSKNIQYF; abundance: once; j_gene: TRBJ2-4; d_gene: TRBD2; v_gene: TRBV30
CDR3nt: TGTGCCAGCAGCTTAGGCAGGGTGGGCAATCAGCCCCAGCATTTT; CDR3aa: CASSLGRVGNQPQHF; abundance: NA; j_gene: TRBJ1-5; d_gene: NA; v_gene: TRBV7-2
CDR3nt: TGTGCCATCAGTGCGGGCAATCAGCCCCAGCATTTT; CDR3aa: CAISAGNQPQHF; abundance: few; j_gene: TRBJ1-5; d_gene: NA; v_gene: TRBV10-3
CDR3nt: TGTGCCAGCAGTGATTGGTTAGCCAAAAACATTCAGTACTTC; CDR3aa: CASSDWLAKNIQYF; abundance: NA; j_gene: TRBJ2-4; d_gene: NA; v_gene: TRBV2
CDR3nt: TGTGCCAGCAGTTACTCTCCGCGGAGGGATGGCTACACCTTC; CDR3aa: CASSYSPRRDGYTF; abundance: NA; j_gene: TRBJ1-2; d_gene: NA; v_gene: TRBV6-5
CDR3nt: TGTGCCAGCAGCTTAGGGCCGGCAGCTAGCAATCAGCCCCAGCATTTT; CDR3aa: CASSLGPAASNQPQHF; abundance: NA; j_gene: TRBJ1-5; d_gene: NA; v_gene: TRBV7-9
CDR3nt: TGTGCCAGCAGCCAAGCCACGACAGGGTACGAGCAGTACTTC; CDR3aa: CASSQATTGYEQYF; abundance: NA; j_gene: TRBJ2-7; d_gene: TRBD1; v_gene: TRBV5-5
CDR3nt: TGTGCCAGCAGCCCCCCCGGTTGGCGCGATGAGCAGTTCTTC; CDR3aa: CASSPPGWRDEQFF; abundance: NA; j_gene: TRBJ2-1; d_gene: NA; v_gene: TRBV7-9
CDR3nt: TGTGCCAGCAGTTATGGTAAACGCGGAAGACCTGAAGCTTTCTTT; CDR3aa: CASSYGKRGRPEAFF; abundance: NA; j_gene: TRBJ1-1; d_gene: NA; v_gene: TRBV6-5
CDR3nt: TGTGCCAGCAGACCTCCCGGGACAGGGGTCAACTATGGCTACACCTTC; CDR3aa: CASRPPGTGVNYGYTF; abundance: NA; j_gene: TRBJ1-2; d_gene: TRBD1; v_gene: TRBV6-6
CDR3nt: TGTGCCAGTAGTACAGGACAGTTTTCCACCTACGAGCAGTACTTC; CDR3aa: CASSTGQFSTYEQYF; abundance: NA; j_gene: TRBJ2-7; d_gene: NA; v_gene: TRBV19